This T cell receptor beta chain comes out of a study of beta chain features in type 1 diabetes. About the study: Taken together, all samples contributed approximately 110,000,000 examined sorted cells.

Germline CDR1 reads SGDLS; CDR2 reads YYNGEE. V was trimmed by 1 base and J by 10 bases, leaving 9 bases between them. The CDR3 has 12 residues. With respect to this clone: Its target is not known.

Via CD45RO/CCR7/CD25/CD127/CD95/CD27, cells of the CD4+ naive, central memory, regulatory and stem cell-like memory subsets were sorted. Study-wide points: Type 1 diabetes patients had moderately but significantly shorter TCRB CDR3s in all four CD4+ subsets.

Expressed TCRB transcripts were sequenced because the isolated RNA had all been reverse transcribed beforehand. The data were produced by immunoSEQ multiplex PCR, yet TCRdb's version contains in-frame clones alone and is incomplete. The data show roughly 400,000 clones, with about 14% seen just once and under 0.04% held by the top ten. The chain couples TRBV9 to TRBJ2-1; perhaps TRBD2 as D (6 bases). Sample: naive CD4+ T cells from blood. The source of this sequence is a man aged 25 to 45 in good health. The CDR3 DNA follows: TGTGCCAGCAGCGTACCGAGCGGGGAGCAGTTCTTC. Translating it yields CASSVPSGEQFF.